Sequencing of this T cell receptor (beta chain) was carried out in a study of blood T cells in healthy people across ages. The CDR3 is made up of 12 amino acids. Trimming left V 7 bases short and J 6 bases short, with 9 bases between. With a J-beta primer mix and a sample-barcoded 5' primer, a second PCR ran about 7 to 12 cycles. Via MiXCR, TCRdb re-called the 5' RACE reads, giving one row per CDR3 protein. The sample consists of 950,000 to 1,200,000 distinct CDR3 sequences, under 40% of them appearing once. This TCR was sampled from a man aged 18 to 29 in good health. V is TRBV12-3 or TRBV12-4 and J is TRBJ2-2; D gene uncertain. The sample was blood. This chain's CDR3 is CASMWAPGELFF. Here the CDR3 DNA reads TGTGCCAGCATGTGGGCCCCCGGGGAGCTGTTTTTT.